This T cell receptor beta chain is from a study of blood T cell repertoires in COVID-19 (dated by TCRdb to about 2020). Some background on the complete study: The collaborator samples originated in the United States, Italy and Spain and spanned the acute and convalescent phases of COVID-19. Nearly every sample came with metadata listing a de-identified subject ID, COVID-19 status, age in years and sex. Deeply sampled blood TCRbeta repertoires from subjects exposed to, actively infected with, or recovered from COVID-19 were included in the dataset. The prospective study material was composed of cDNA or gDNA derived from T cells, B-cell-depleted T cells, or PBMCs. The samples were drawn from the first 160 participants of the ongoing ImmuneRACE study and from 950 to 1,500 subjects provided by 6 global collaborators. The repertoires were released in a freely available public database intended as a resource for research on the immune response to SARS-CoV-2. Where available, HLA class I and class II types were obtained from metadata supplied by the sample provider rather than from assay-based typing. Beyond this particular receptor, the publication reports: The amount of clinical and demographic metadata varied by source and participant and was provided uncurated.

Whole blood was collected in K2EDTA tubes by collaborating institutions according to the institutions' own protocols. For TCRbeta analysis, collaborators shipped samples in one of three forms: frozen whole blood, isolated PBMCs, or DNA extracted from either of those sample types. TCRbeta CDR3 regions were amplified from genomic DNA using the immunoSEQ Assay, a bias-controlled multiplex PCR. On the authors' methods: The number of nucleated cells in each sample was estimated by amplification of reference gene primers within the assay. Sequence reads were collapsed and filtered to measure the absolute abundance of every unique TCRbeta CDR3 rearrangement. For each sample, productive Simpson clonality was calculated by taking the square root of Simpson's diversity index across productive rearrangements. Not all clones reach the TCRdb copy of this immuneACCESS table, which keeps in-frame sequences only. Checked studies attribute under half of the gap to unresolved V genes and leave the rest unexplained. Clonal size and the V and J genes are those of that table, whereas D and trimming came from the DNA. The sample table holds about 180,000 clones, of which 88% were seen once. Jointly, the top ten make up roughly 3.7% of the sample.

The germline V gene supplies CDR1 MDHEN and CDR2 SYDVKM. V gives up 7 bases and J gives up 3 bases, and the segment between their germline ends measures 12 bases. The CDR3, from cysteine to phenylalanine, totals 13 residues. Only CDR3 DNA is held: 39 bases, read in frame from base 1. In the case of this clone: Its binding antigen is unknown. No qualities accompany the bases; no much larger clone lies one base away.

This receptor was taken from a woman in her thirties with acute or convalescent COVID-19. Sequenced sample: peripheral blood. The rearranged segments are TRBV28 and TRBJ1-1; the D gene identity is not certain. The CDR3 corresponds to CASTDPGYTEAFF. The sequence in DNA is TGTGCCAGCACCGACCCGGGGTACACTGAAGCTTTCTTT.